A single sample is the source of the 6 T cell receptor beta chains below, sequenced in a study of CD8 T cells in Susac syndrome. Roughly 0.45 to 1 ug RNA was reverse transcribed with random hexamers. TCRdb passed the immunoSEQ multiplex PCR reads through MiXCR, listing each CDR3 protein once. The sample carries some 110,000 distinct CDR3 sequences, around 92% recorded once. Sequences were obtained from CD4+ T cells from PBMCs. The receptors were sampled from a human donor with multiple sclerosis.

The V and J genes are TRBV3-1 and TRBJ2-5; TRBD1 might be the D (6 bases). The CDR3 extends over 16 amino acids. Germline V gene data show CDR1 as LGHDT and CDR2 as YNNKEL (reference sequence). V lost 4 bases and J lost 4, with 19 bases in between. CDR3 in amino acids: CASSRSGVGRGETQYF. CDR3 bases: TGTGCCAGCAGCCGTTCAGGGGTGGGAAGAGGAGAGACCCAGTACTTC.

The rearrangement uses TRBV30 and TRBJ2-5, with TRBD1 as a possible D gene (6 bases). The CDR3 covers 14 residues. Trimming removed 3 bases from V and 0 bases from J, with 11 bases in between. The V gene's germline CDR1 is GTSNPN and CDR2 SVGIG (reference sequence). The CDR3 sequence: CAWRGQWYQETQYF. CDR3 in DNA: TGTGCCTGGAGAGGACAGTGGTACCAAGAGACCCAGTACTTC.

Concerning this clonotype: The DNA is left out, because the CDR3 cannot be placed on it with certainty; the CDR3 is given as TCRdb lists it. This chain connects TRBV28 to TRBJ1-5. Including both end residues, the CDR3 is 13 amino acids long. CDR1 MDHEN and CDR2 SYDVKM come from the germline V gene. The chain's CDR3 is CASSTSSNQPQHF.

The V gene is TRBV5-4, the J gene TRBJ1-1; D is possibly TRBD1 (5 bases). The germline V and J ends were trimmed by 3 bases and 1 base, with 10 bases remaining between them. CDR1 is SGHNT and CDR2 is YYREEE in the germline V gene (reference sequence). The CDR3 runs to 14 residues. CDR3 region: CASSYDDRNTEAFF. CDR3 in DNA: TGTGCCAGCAGCTATGACGACAGGAACACTGAAGCTTTCTTT.

The rearrangement links TRBV7-9 to TRBJ1-5, with D perhaps matching TRBD1 (6 bases). Germline lookup yields CDR1 SEHNR and CDR2 FQNEAQ (reference sequence). Trimming left V 3 bases short and J 5 bases short, with 14 bases between. This CDR3 comprises 15 residues. The DNA of the CDR3 is TGTGCCAGCAGCTTTGGTGGACAGCGACATCAGCCCCAGCATTTT. Amino acid sequence: CASSFGGQRHQPQHF.

This CDR3 is CASGAWQGLNQPQHF. DNA of the CDR3: TGTGCTAGTGGGGCCTGGCAGGGTTTAAATCAGCCCCAGCATTTT. The J gene is TRBJ1-5, the V gene TRBV12-5; TRBD1 is a possible D gene (5 bases). Per the germline V gene, CDR1 is LGHNT and CDR2 is FRNRAP. The CDR3 is 15 amino acids. V was shortened by 6 bases and J by 4 bases, with 16 bases between the two germline ends. Complete variable domain (other parts from reference TRBV12-5 and TRBJ1-5): DARVTQTPRHKVTEMGQEVTMRCQPILGHNTVFWYRQTMMQGLELLAYFRNRAPLDDSGMPKDRFSAEMPDATLATLKIQPSEPRDSAVYFCASGAWQGLNQPQHFGDGTRLSIL.